This T cell receptor beta chain was obtained from a study of vaccination effects on CD4 cells after COVID-19. The CDR3 has 15 residues. The germline CDR1 and CDR2 sequences are GTSNPN and SVGIG (reference sequence). Trimming removed 3 bases from V and 6 bases from J, with 17 bases in between. The ViraFEST assay expanded antigen-specific CD4+ T cells with viral peptide pools before sequencing. A roughly ten-day culture period preceded the isolation of CD4+ T cells. No vaccinee had earlier SARS-CoV-2 infection, and nucleocapsid antibodies were negative. Sequenced by immunoSEQ multiplex PCR; TCRdb stores in-frame clones only, minus some. The data show about 63,000 clones, about 79% seen once. This clone was detected a few times. Its antigen is not identified.

The receptor was isolated from a human donor who received a COVID-19 vaccine. This specimen was CD4+ T cells from PBMCs cultured with HCoV-OC43 spike peptides, taken before COVID-19 vaccination. The subset here: HCoV-OC43 spike overlapping peptide pool stimulation. This sequence joins TRBV30 and TRBJ1-4; no clear D gene. CDR3 residues: CAWSHTGIWDEKLFF. CDR3 DNA sequence: TGTGCCTGGAGCCACACCGGGATTTGGGATGAAAAACTGTTTTTT.